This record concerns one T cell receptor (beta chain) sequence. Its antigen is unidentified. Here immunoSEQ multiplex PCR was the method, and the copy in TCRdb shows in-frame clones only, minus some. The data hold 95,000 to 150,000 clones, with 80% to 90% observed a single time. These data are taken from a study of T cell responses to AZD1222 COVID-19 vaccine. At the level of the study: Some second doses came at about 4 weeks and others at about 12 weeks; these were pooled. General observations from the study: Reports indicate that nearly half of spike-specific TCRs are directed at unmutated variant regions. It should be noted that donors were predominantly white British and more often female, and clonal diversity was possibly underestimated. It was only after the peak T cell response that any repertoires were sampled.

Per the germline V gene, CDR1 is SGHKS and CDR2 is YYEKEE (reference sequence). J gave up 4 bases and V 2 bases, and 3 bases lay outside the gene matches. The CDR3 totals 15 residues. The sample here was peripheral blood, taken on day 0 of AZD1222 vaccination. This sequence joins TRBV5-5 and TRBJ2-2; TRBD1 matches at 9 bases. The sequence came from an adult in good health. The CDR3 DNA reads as TGTGCCAGCAGCTTTGGGGACAGGGTCACCGGGGAGCTGTTTTTT. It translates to CASSFGDRVTGELFF.